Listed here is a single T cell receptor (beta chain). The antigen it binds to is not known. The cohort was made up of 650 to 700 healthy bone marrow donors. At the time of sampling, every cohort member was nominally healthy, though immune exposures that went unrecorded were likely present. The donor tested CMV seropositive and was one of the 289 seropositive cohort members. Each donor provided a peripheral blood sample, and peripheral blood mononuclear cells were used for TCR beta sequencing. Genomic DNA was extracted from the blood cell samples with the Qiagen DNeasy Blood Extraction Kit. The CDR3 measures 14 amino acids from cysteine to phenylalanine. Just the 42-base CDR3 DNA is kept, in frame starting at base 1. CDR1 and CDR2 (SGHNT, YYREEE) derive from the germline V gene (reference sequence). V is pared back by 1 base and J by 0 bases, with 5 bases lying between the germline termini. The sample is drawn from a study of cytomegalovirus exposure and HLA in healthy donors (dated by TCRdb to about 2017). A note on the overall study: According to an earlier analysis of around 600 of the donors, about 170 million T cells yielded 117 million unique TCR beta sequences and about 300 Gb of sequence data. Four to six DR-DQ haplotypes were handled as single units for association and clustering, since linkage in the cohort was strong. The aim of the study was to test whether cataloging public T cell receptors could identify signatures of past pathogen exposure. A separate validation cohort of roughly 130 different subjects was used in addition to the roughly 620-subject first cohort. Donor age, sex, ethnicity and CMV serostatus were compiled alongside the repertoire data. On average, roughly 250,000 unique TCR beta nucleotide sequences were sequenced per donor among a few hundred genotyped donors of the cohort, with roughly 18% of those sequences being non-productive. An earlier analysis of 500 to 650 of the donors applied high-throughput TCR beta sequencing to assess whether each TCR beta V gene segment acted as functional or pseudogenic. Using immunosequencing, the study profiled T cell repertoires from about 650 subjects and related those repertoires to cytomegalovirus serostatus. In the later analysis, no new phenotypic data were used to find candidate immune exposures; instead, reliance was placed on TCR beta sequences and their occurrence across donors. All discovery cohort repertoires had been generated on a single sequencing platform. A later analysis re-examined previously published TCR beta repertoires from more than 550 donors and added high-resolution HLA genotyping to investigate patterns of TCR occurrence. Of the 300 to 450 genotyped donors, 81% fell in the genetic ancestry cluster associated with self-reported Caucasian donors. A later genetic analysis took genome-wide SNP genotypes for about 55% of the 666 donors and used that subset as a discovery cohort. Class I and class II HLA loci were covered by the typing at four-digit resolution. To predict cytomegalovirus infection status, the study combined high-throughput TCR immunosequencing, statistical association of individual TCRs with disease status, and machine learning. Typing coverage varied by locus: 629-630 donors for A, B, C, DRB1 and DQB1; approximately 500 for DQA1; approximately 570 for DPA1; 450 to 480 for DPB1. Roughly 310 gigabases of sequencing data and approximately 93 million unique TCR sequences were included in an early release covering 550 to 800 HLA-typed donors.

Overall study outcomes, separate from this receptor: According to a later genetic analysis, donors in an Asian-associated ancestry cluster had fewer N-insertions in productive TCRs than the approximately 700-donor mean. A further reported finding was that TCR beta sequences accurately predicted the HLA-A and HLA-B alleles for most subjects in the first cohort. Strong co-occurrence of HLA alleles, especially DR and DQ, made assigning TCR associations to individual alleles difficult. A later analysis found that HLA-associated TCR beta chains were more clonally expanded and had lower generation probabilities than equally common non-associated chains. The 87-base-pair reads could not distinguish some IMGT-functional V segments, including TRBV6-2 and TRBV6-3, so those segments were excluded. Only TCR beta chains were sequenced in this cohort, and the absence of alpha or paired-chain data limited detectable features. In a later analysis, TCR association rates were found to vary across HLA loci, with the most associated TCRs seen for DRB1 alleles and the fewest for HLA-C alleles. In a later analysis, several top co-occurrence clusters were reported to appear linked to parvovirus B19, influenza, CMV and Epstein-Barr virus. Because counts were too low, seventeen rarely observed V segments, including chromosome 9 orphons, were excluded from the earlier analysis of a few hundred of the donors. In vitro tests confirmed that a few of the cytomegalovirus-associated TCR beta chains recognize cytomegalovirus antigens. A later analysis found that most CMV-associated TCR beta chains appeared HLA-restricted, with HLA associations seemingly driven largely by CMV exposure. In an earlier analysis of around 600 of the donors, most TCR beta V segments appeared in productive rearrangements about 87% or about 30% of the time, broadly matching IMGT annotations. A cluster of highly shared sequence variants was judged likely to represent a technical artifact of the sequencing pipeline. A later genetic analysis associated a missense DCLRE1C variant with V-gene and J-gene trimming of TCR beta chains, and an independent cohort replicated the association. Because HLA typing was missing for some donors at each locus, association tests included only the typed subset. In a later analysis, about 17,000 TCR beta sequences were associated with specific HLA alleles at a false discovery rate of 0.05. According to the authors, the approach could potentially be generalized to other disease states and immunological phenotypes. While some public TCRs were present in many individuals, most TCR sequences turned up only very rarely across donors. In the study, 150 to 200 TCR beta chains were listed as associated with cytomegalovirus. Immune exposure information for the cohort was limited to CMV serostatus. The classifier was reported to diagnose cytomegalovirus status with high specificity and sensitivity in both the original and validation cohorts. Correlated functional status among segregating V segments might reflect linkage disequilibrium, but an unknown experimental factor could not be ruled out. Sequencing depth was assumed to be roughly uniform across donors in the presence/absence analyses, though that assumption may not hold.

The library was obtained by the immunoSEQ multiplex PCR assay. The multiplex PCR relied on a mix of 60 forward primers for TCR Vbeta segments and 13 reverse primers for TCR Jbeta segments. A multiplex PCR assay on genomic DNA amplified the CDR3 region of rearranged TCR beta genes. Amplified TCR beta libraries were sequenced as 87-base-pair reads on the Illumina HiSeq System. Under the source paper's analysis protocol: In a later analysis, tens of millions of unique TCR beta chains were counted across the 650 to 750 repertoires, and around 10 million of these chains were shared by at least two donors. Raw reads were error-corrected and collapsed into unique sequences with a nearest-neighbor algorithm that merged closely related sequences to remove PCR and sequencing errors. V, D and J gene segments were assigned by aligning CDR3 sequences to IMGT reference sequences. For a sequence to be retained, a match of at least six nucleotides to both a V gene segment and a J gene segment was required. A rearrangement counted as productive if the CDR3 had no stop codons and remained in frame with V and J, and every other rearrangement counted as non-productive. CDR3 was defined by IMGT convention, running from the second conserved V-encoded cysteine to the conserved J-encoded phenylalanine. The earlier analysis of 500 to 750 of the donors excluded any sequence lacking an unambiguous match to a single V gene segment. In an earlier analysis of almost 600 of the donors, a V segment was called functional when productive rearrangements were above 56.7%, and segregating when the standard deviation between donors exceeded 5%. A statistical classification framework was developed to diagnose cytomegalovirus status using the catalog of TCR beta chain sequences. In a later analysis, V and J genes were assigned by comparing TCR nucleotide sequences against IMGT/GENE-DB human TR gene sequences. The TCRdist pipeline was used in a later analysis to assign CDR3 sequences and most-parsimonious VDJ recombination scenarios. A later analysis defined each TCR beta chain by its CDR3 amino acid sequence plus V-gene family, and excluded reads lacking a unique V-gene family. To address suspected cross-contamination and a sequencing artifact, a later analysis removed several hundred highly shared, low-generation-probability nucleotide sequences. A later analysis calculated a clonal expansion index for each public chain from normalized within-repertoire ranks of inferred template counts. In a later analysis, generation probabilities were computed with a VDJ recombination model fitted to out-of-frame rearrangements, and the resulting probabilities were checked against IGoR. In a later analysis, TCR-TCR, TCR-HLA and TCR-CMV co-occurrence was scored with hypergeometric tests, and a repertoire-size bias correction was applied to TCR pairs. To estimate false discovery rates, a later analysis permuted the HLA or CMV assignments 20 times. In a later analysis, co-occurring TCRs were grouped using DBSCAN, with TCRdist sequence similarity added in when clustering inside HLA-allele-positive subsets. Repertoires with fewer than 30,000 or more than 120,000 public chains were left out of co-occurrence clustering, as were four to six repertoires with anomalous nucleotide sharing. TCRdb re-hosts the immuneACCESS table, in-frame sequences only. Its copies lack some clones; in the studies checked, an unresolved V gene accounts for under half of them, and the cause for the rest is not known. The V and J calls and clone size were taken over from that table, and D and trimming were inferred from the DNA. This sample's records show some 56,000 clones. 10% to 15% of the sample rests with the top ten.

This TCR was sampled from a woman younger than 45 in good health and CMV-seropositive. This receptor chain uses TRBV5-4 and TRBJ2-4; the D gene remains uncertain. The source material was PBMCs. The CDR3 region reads CASSLRLAKNIQYF. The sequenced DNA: TGTGCCAGCAGCTTGCGACTAGCCAAAAACATTCAGTACTTC. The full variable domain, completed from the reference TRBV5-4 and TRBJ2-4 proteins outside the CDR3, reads ETGVTQSPTHLIKTRGQQVTLRCSSQSGHNTVSWYQQALGQGPQFIFQYYREEENGRGNFPPRFSGLQFPNYSSELNVNALELDDSALYLCASSLRLAKNIQYFGAGTRLSVL.